This entry describes one TCR beta chain. This sample was taken from a study of early T cells in non-severe SARS-CoV-2 infection. Unique molecular identifiers tagged individual cDNA molecules. TCRdb processed the 5' RACE reads anew with MiXCR; each CDR3 protein has one entry. Found here are about 42,000 distinct CDR3 sequences, roughly 6.6% of them singletons; the top ten hold approximately 5%. This CDR3 comprises 12 residues. In germline, CDR1 is SNHLY, CDR2 FYNNEI. V lost 2 bases and J 6 bases, leaving 7 bases between the germline ends. Sequencing was done on a sample of whole blood. The receptor's source is an adult who was a healthcare worker with PCR-confirmed SARS-CoV-2 infection or an uninfected control (not recorded which). The V gene is TRBV2, the J gene TRBJ1-2; unclear D gene. The CDR3: CASSESKDGYTF. The CDR3 DNA reads TGTGCCAGCAGTGAATCTAAGGATGGCTACACCTTC.